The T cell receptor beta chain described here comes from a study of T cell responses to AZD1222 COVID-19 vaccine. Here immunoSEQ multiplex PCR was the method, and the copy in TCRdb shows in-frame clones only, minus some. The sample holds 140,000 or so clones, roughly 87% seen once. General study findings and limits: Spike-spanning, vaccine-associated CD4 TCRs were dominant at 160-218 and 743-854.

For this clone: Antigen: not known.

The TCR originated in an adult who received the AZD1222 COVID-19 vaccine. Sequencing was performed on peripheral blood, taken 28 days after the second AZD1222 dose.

CDR3 coding DNA: TGTGCCAGCAGCCAGTCGGAGGCTGGCTACACCTTC. Residues: CASSQSEAGYTF. This chain links TRBV3-1 (or the pseudogene TRBV3-2) with TRBJ1-2; D remains ambiguous. This CDR3 is built from 12 residues. Germline loops: CDR1 LGHDT, CDR2 YNNKEL (reference sequence). V was cut by 3 bases and J by 7 bases, with 9 bases left in between.